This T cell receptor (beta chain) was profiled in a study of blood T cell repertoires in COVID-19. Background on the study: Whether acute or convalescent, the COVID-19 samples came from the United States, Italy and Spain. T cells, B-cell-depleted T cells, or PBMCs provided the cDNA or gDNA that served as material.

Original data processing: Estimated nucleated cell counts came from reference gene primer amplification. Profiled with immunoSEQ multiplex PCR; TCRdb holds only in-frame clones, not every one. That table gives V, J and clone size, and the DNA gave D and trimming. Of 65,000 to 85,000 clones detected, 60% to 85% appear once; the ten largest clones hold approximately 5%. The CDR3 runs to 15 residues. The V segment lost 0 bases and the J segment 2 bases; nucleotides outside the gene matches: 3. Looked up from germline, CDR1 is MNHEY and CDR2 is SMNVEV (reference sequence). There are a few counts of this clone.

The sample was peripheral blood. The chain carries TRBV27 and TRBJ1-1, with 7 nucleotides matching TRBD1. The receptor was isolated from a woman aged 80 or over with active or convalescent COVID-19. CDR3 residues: CASSLSGQRNTEAFF. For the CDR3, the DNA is TGTGCCAGCAGTTTATCGGGACAGCGAAACACTGAAGCTTTCTTT.